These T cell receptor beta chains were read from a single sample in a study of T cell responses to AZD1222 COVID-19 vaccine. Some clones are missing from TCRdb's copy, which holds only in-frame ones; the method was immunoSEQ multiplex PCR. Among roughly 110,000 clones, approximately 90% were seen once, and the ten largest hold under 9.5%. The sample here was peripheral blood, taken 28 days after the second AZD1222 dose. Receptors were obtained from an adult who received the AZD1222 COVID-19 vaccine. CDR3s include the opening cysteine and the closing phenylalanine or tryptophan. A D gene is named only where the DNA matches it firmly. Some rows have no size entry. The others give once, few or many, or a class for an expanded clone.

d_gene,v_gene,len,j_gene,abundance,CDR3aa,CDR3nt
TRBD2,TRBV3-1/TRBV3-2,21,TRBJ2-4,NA,CASSQVPRTSGFLLAKNIQYF,TGTGCCAGCAGCCAAGTCCCGCGGACTAGCGGGTTTTTACTAGCCAAAAACATTCAGTACTTC
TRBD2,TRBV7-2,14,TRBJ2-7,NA,CASSSSGRAYEQYF,TGTGCCAGCAGCTCTAGCGGGAGGGCCTACGAGCAGTACTTC
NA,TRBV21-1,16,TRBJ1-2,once,CASSKVSPTGGDGYTF,TGTGCCAGCAGCAAAGTTTCCCCGACAGGGGGCGATGGCTACACCTTC
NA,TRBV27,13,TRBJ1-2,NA,CASSPLGRDGYTF,TGTGCCAGCAGTCCACTCGGACGGGATGGCTACACCTTC
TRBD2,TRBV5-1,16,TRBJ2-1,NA,CASSVVAGGRYNEQFF,TGCGCCAGCAGCGTAGTAGCGGGGGGGCGCTACAATGAGCAGTTCTTC
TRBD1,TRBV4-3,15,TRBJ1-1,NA,CATSPGQGWDTEAFF,TGCGCCACCTCACCGGGACAGGGATGGGACACTGAAGCTTTCTTT
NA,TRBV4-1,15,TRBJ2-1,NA,CASSQVDRYYNEQFF,TGCGCCAGCAGCCAAGTGGACAGATACTACAATGAGCAGTTCTTC
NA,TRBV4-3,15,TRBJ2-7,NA,CASSRDTGGVGEQYF,TGCGCCAGCAGCCGAGACACGGGTGGGGTAGGGGAGCAGTACTTC
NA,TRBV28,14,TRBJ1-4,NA,CASSSTGTNEKLFF,TGTGCCAGCAGTTCCACAGGAACTAATGAAAAACTGTTTTTT
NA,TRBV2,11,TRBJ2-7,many,CASTHENEQYF,TGTGCCAGCACTCACGAGAACGAGCAGTACTTC
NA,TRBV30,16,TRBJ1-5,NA,CAWSASVGPHNQPQHF,TGTGCCTGGAGCGCCTCCGTGGGCCCCCACAATCAGCCCCAGCATTTT
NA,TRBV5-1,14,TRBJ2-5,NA,CASSFSPTGETQYF,TGCGCCAGCAGCTTCAGTCCAACCGGGGAGACCCAGTACTTC
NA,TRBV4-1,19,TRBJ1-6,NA,CASSQEEMKTSYNNSPLHF,TGCGCCAGCAGCCAAGAAGAAATGAAAACTAGCTACAATAATTCACCCCTCCACTTT
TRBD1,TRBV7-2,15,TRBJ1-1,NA,CASSLPTGEIFEAFF,TGTGCCAGCAGCTTACCGACAGGGGAGATATTTGAAGCTTTCTTT
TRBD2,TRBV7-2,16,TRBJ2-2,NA,CASSLLSGIDTGELFF,TGTGCCAGCAGCTTACTGAGCGGGATAGACACCGGGGAGCTGTTTTTT
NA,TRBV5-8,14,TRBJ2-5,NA,CASRGRQIQETQYF,TGTGCCAGCCGGGGACGACAGATCCAAGAGACCCAGTACTTC
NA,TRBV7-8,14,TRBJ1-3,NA,CASSLWFMGDTIYF,TGTGCCAGCAGCTTATGGTTCATGGGTGACACCATATATTTT
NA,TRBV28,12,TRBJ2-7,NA,CASTPSSYEQYF,TGTGCCAGCACGCCGAGCTCCTACGAGCAGTACTTC
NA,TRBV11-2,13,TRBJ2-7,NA,CASSMDVNYEQYF,TGTGCCAGCAGCATGGACGTAAACTACGAGCAGTACTTC
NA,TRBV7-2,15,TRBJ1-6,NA,CASSLEGRDNSPLHF,TGTGCCAGCAGCTTAGAGGGCCGCGATAATTCACCCCTCCACTTT
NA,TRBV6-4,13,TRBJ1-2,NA,CASMPGGNYGYTF,TGTGCCAGCATGCCGGGGGGTAACTATGGCTACACCTTC
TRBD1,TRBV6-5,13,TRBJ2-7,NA,CASSKDRAYEQYF,TGTGCCAGCAGTAAGGACAGGGCCTACGAGCAGTACTTC
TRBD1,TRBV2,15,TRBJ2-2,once,CASNTGQSNTGELFF,TGTGCCAGCAATACGGGACAGTCGAACACCGGGGAGCTGTTTTTT
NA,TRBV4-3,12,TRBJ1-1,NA,CASSQVGWAAFF,TGCGCCAGCAGCCAAGTTGGTTGGGCAGCTTTCTTT
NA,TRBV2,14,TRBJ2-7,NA,CASSWTESSYEQYF,TGTGCCAGCAGTTGGACAGAGAGCTCCTACGAGCAGTACTTC
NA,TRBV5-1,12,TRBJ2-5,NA,CASSLAGETQYF,TGCGCCAGCAGCTTGGCGGGGGAGACCCAGTACTTC
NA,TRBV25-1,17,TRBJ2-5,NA,CASSESVGREVWETQYF,TGTGCCAGCAGTGAATCTGTAGGCAGGGAGGTTTGGGAGACCCAGTACTTC
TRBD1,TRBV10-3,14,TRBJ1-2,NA,CAISLGQEFYGYTF,TGTGCCATCAGCCTAGGACAGGAGTTCTATGGCTACACCTTC
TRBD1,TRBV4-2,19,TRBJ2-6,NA,CASSQANQGGGSGANVLTF,TGTGCCAGCAGCCAAGCCAACCAAGGGGGCGGGTCTGGGGCCAACGTCCTGACTTTC
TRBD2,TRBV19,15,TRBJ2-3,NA,CASSMTGRAPDTQYF,TGTGCCAGTAGTATGACCGGGAGGGCCCCAGATACGCAGTATTTT
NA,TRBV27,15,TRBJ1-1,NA,CASSHPPGGKPEAFF,TGTGCCAGCAGTCACCCCCCGGGGGGGAAGCCTGAAGCTTTCTTT
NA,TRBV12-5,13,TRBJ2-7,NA,CAKVPTAPYEQYF,TGTGCTAAGGTTCCAACAGCCCCCTACGAGCAGTACTTC
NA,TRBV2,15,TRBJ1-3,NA,CASSDPADSGNTIYF,TGTGCCAGCAGTGATCCCGCTGACTCTGGAAACACCATATATTTT
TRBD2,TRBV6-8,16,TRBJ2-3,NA,CASRRRTGGGADTQYF,TGTGCCAGCAGACGCCGGACGGGCGGGGGAGCAGATACGCAGTATTTT
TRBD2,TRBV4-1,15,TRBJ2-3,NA,CASSHTGGRGDTQYF,TGCGCCAGCAGCCACACCGGCGGGAGGGGAGATACGCAGTATTTT
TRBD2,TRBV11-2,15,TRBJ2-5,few,CASSLGTSGEETQYF,TGTGCCAGCAGCTTAGGGACTAGCGGGGAAGAGACCCAGTACTTC
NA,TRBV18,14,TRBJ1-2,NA,CASSPGPGSYGYTF,TGTGCCAGCTCACCAGGGCCAGGGTCCTATGGCTACACCTTC
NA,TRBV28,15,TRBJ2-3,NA,CASSLSGLSTDTQYF,TGTGCCAGCAGTCTCAGCGGGCTTAGCACAGATACGCAGTATTTT
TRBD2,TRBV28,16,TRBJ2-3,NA,CASSFLAGISERTQYF,TGTGCCAGCAGTTTTCTAGCGGGAATCTCAGAACGCACGCAGTATTTT
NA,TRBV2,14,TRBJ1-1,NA,CASSEWTIPTEAFF,TGTGCCAGCAGTGAATGGACCATCCCGACTGAAGCTTTCTTT
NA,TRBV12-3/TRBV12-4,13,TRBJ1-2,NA,CASSPQLVYGYTF,TGTGCCAGCAGCCCACAGCTTGTCTATGGCTACACCTTC
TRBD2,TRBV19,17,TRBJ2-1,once,CASSIFGRLAGPPEQFF,TGTGCCAGTAGTATATTCGGGCGGTTAGCGGGGCCCCCTGAGCAGTTCTTC
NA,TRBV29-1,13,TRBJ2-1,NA,CSVLLLWGYEQFF,TGCAGCGTTCTATTGCTTTGGGGTTATGAGCAGTTCTTC
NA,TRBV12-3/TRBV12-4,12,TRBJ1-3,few,CASSLDGNTIYF,TGTGCCAGCAGTCTTGATGGAAACACCATATATTTT
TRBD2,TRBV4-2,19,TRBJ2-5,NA,CASSQGTSGRLTGRETQYF,TGTGCCAGCAGCCAAGGGACTAGCGGGAGGTTAACAGGTCGCGAGACCCAGTACTTC
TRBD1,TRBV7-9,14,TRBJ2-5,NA,CASSLTGAMETQYF,TGTGCCAGCAGCTTGACAGGGGCGATGGAGACCCAGTACTTC
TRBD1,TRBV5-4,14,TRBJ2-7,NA,CASSPGTGAYEQYF,TGTGCCAGCAGCCCCGGGACAGGCGCCTACGAGCAGTACTTC
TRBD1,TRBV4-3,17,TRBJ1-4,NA,CASSQGDRGWGNEKLFF,TGCGCCAGCAGCCAAGGGGACAGGGGATGGGGTAATGAAAAACTGTTTTTT
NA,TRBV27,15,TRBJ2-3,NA,CASSSPRLLTDTQYF,TGTGCCAGCAGTTCCCCTCGACTCCTCACAGATACGCAGTATTTT
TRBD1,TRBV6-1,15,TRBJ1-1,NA,CASSELYVTGEGAFF,TGTGCCAGCAGTGAACTATATGTGACAGGGGAAGGGGCTTTCTTT
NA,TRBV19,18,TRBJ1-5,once,CASSPRFGTDNSNQPQHF,TGTGCCAGTAGTCCCCGGTTTGGGACGGATAATAGCAATCAGCCCCAGCATTTT
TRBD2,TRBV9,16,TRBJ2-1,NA,CASSSKLAGGLTEQFF,TGTGCCAGCAGCTCTAAACTAGCGGGGGGATTAACTGAGCAGTTCTTC
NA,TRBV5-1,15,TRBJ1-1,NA,CASSLVGGVGTEAFF,TGCGCCAGCAGCTTGGTGGGGGGCGTAGGGACTGAAGCTTTCTTT